This note documents a single T cell receptor beta chain sequence. Its antigen is not known. Each of the donors was a healthy bone marrow donor. This entry comes from a study of cytomegalovirus exposure and HLA in healthy donors. In the study overall: Clustering assigned over 70% of the approximately 400 genotyped donors to the Caucasian-associated ancestry cluster.

Findings and caveats of the study: In a later analysis, at a false discovery rate of 0.05, 16,951 TCR beta sequences matched HLA alleles. Within the data, a cluster of highly shared sequence variants was likely a sequencing artifact.

With 60 Vbeta and 13 Jbeta primers, the PCR was carried out. Here immunoSEQ multiplex PCR was the method, and the copy in TCRdb shows in-frame clones only, minus some. The table has 49,000 or so clones, about four fifths seen once; the top ten hold approximately 2.5%. V shed 0 bases and J 6 bases; nucleotides not matched to a gene: 2. CDR3 size: 15 residues. Germline values: CDR1 KGHSH, CDR2 LQKENI. The receptor was derived from a boy between 10 and 17 years old in good health and CMV-seropositive. The sample consisted of PBMCs. The chain recombines TRBV18 with TRBJ1-1, with 12 nucleotides matching TRBD1. The DNA for the CDR3 is TGTGCCAGCTCACCACCGGGACAGGGGGCGGCTGAAGCTTTCTTT. Residues: CASSPPGQGAAEAFF.